This T cell receptor beta chain came from a study of shared clonotypes between healthy human individuals. Profiled with immunoSEQ multiplex PCR; TCRdb holds only in-frame clones, not every one. The sample holds around 1.1 million clones, approximately 80% seen once. Study-wide findings and caveats: Researchers sampled only blood; tissue repertoires likely differ.

CDR1 is SNHLY, CDR2 FYNNEI, per germline. The CDR3 consists of 12 residues. V gave up 7 bases and J gave up 9 bases; unmatched junction bases: 3. For this clone: The antigen remains undetermined.

V gene TRBV2 combines with J gene TRBJ2-1; the match to TRBD1 covers 10 bases. Sequencing was carried out using memory CD4+ T cells from PBMCs. Subset noted: CD45RA-negative fraction. The clonotype was recovered from a man younger than 35 in good health. Some clones in this sample may be carry-over from other donors' samples. The CDR3 is CASTRTGGEQFF. CDR3 nucleotides: TGTGCCAGCACCCGGACAGGGGGTGAGCAGTTCTTC.